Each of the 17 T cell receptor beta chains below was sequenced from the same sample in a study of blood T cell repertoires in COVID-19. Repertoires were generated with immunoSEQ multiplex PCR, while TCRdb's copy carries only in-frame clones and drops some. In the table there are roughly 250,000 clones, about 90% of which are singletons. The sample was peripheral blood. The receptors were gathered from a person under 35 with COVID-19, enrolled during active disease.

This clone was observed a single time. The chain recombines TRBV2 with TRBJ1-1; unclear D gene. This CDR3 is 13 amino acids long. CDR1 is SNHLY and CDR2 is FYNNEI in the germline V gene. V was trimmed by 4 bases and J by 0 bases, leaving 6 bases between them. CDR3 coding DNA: TGTGCCAGCAGTGTACAGCTGAACACTGAAGCTTTCTTT. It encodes CASSVQLNTEAFF. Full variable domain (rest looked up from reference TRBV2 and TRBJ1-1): EPEVTQTPSHQVTQMGQEVILRCVPISNHLYFYWYRQILGQKVEFLVSFYNNEISEKSEIFDDQFSVERPDGSNFTLKIRSTKLEDSAMYFCASSVQLNTEAFFGQGTRLTVV.

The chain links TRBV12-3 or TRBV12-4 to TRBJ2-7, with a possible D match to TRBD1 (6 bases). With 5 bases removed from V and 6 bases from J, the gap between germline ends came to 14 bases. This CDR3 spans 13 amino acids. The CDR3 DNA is TGTGCCAGCAGTAGTCAGACAGGTTCCGAGCAGTACTTC. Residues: CASSSQTGSEQYF.

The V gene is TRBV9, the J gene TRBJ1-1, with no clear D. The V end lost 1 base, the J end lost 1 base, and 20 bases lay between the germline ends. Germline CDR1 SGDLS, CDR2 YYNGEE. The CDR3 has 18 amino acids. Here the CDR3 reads CASSVLAGTGPANTEAFF. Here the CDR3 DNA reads TGTGCCAGCAGCGTACTCGCAGGCACCGGTCCAGCGAACACTGAAGCTTTCTTT.

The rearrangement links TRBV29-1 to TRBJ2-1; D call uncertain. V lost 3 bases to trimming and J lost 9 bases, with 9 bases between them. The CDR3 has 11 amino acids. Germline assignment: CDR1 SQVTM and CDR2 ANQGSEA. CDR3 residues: CSVEERIEQFF. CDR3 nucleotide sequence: TGCAGCGTTGAGGAGCGTATTGAGCAGTTCTTC.

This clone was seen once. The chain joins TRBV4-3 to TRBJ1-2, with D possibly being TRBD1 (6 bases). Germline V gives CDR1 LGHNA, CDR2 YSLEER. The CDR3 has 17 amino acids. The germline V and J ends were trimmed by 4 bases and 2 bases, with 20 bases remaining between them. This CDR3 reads CASSPGPGGGANYGYTF. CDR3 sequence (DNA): TGCGCCAGCAGCCCAGGCCCTGGAGGGGGGGCGAACTATGGCTACACCTTC.

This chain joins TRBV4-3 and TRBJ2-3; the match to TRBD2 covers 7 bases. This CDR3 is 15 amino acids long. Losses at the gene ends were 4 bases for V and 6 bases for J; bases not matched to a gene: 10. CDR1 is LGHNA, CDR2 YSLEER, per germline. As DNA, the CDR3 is TGCGCCAGCAGCCGAATCGCGGGAGAGGGGGATACGCAGTATTTT. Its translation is CASSRIAGEGDTQYF.

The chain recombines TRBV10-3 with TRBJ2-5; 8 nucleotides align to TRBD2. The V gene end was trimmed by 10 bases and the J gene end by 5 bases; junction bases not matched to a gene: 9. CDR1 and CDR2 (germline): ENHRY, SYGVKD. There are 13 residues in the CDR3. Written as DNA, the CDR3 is TGTGCCACACAGGCGGGGGGCGGCGAGACCCAGTACTTC. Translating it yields CATQAGGGETQYF.

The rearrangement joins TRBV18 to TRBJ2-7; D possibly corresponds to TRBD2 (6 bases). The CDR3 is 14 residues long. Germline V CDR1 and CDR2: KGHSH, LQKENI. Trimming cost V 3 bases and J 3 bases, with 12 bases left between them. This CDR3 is CASSPALGGYEQYF. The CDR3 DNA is TGTGCCAGCTCACCGGCGCTCGGGGGCTACGAGCAGTACTTC.

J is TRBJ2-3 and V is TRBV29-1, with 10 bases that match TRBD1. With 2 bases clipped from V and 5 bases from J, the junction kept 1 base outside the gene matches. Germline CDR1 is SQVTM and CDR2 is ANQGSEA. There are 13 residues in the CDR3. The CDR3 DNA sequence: TGCAGCGTTGAACGGGACAGGGGAGATACGCAGTATTTT. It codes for CSVERDRGDTQYF.

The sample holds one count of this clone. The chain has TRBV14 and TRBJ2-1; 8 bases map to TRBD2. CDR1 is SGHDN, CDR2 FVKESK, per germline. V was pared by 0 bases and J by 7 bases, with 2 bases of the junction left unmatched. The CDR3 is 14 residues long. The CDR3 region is CASSQEPSGNEQFF. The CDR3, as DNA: TGTGCCAGCAGCCAAGAACCTAGCGGGAATGAGCAGTTCTTC.

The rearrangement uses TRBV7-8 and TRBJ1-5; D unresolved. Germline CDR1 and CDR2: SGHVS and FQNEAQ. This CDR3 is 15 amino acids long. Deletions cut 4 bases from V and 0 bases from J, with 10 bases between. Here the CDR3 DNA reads TGTGCCAGCAGCTCGATGAGTAATAGCAATCAGCCCCAGCATTTT. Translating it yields CASSSMSNSNQPQHF. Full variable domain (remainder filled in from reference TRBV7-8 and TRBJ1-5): GAGVSQSPRYKVAKRGQDVALRCDPISGHVSLFWYQQALGQGPEFLTYFQNEAQLDKSGLPSDRFFAERPEGSVSTLKIQRTQQEDSAVYLCASSSMSNSNQPQHFGDGTRLSIL.

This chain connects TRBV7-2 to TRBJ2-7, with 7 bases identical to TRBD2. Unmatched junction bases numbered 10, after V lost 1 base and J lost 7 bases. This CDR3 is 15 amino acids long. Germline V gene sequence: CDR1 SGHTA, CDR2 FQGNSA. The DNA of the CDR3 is TGTGCCAGCAGCTTAGGTGTAGGCGGGAGCACGGAGCAGTACTTC. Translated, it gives CASSLGVGGSTEQYF.

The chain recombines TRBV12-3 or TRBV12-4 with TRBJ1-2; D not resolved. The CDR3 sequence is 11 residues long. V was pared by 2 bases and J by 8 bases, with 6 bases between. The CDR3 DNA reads TGTGCCAGCAGTTTATCCGAGGGCTACACCTTC. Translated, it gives CASSLSEGYTF.

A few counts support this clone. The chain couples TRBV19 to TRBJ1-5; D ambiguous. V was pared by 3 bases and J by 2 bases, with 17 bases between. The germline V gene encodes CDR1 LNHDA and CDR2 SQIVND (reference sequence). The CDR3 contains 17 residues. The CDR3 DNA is TGTGCCAGTAGTATCACTTATGGGAGACACGGCAATCAGCCCCAGCATTTT. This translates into CASSITYGRHGNQPQHF.

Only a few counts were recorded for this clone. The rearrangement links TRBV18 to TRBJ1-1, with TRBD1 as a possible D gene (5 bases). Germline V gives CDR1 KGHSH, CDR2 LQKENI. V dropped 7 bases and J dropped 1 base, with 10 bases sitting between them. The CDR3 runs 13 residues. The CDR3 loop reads CASYFQGNTEAFF. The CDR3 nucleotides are TGTGCCAGCTACTTCCAGGGGAACACTGAAGCTTTCTTT.

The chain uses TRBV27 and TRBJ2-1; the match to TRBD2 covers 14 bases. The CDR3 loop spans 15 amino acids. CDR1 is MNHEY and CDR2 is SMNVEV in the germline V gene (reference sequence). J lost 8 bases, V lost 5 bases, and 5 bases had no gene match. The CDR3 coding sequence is TGTGCCAGCAGTGTGACGACTAGCGGGAGGGATGAGCAGTTCTTC. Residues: CASSVTTSGRDEQFF.

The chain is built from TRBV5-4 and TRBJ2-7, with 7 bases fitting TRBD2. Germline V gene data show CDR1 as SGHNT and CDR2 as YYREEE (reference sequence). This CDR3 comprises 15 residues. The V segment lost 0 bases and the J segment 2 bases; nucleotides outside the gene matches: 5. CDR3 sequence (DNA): TGTGCCAGCAGCTTGGAGGCGGGAGAGACCTACGAGCAGTACTTC. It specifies CASSLEAGETYEQYF.